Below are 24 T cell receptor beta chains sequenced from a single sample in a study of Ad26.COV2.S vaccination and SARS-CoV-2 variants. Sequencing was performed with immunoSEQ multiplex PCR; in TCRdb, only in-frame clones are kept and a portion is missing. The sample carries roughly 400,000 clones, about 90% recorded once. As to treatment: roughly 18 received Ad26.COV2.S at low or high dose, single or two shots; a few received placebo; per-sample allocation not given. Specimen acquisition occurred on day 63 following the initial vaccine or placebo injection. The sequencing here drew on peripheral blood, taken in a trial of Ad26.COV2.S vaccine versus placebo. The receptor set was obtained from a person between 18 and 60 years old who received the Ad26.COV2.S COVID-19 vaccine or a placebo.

The CDR3 coding sequence is TGTGCCAGCGATCGTATTCTTTCAGGGAGAGAGCAGTACTTC. As protein: CASDRILSGREQYF. The chain links TRBV5-6 to TRBJ2-7; the D call may be TRBD1 or TRBD2 (5 bases each). This CDR3 is 14 amino acids long. V lost 7 bases, J lost 7 bases, and 21 bases lay in between. Germline CDR1 is SGHDT and CDR2 is YYEEEE.

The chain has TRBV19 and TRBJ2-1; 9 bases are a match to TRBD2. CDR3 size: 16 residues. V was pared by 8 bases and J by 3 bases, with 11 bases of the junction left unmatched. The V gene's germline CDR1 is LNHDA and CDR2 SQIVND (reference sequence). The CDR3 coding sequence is TGTGCCAGTGATACAGTTAGCGGGAGAGGCTACAATGAGCAGTTCTTC. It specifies CASDTVSGRGYNEQFF.

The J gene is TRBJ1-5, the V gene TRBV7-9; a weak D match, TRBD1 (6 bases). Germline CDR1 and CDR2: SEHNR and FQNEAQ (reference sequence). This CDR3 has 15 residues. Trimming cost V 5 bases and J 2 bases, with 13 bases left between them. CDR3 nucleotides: TGTGCCAGCAGCCCAGGGGTCGGGGGCAATCAGCCCCAGCATTTT. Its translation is CASSPGVGGNQPQHF.

The CDR3 protein is CASSLVGLAGNGTQYF. CDR3 in DNA: TGTGCCAGCAGCTTGGTAGGGCTAGCGGGAAATGGTACGCAGTATTTT. The chain links TRBV5-6 to TRBJ2-3; 9 bases align to TRBD2. The V gene end was trimmed by 0 bases and the J gene end by 8 bases; junction bases not matched to a gene: 10. Germline lookup yields CDR1 SGHDT and CDR2 YYEEEE. This CDR3 has 16 amino acids.

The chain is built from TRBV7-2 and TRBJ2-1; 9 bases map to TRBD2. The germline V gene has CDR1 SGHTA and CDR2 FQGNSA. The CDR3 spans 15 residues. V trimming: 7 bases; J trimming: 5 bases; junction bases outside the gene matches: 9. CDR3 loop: CASTLSGRTNNEQFF. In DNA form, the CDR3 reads TGTGCCAGCACCCTTAGCGGGAGAACTAACAATGAGCAGTTCTTC.

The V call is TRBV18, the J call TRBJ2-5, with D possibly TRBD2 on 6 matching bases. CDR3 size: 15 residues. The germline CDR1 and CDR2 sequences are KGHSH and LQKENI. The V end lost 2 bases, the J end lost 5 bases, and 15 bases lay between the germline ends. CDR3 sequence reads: CASSPTLASKETQYF. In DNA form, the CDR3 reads TGTGCCAGCTCACCAACACTAGCATCGAAGGAGACCCAGTACTTC. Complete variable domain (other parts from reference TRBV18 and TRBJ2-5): NAGVMQNPRHLVRRRGQEARLRCSPMKGHSHVYWYRQLPEEGLKFMVYLQKENIIDESGMPKERFSAEFPKEGPSILRIQQVVRGDSAAYFCASSPTLASKETQYFGPGTRLLVL.

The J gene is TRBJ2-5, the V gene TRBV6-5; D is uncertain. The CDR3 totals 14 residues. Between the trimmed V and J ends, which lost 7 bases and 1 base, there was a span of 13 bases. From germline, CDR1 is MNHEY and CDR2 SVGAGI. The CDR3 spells CASTRKGLQETQYF. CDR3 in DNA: TGTGCCAGCACGAGGAAGGGCCTCCAAGAGACCCAGTACTTC.

In nucleotides, the CDR3 is TGTGCCAGCAGCTTAGCCCCTATCGGACTAGCGGGAAGAGTGCAGTTCTTC. Protein sequence: CASSLAPIGLAGRVQFF. V and J are TRBV7-2 and TRBJ2-1, with 12 bases aligning to TRBD2. In germline, CDR1 is SGHTA, CDR2 FQGNSA. The CDR3 has 17 residues. V lost 0 bases and J lost 12; bases outside the gene matches: 12.

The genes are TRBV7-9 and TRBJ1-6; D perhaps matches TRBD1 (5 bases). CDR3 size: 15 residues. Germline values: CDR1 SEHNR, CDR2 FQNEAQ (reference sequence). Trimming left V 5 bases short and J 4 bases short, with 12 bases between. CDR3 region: CASSPGPGYNSPLHF. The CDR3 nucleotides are TGTGCCAGCAGCCCAGGGCCAGGGTATAATTCACCCCTCCACTTT.

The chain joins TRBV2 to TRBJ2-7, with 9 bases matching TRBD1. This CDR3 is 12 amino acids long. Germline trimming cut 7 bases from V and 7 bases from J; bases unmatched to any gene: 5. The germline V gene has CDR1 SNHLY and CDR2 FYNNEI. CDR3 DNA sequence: TGTGCCAGCAACCCCGGGACAGGGGAGCAGTACTTC. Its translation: CASNPGTGEQYF.

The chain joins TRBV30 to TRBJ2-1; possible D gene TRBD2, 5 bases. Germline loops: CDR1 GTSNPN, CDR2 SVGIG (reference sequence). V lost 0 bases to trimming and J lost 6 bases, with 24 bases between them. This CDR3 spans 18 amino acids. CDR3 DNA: TGTGCCTGGAGTGTAGAGCCCCCTGGCGGGCCTGAGACCAATGAGCAGTTCTTC. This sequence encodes CAWSVEPPGGPETNEQFF.

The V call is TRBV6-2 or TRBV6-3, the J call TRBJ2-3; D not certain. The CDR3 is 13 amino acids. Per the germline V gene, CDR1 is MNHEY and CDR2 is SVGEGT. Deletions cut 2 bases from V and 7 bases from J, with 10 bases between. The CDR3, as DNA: TGTGCCAGCAGTTACGGGATAGACCATACGCAGTATTTT. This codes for CASSYGIDHTQYF.

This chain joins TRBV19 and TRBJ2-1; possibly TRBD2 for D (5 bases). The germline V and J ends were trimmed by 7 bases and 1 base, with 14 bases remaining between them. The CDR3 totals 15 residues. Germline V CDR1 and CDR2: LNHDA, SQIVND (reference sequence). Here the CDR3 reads CASTPLAGSYNEQFF. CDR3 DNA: TGTGCCAGTACCCCCCTAGCCGGTTCCTACAATGAGCAGTTCTTC.

CDR3 bases: TGTGCCAGCAGCCATCCCCCCGAATCCCCCTACGAGCAGTACTTC. This gives the protein CASSHPPESPYEQYF. The genes are TRBV16 and TRBJ2-7; D not resolved. V lost 3 bases and J lost 2, with 14 bases in between. CDR1 and CDR2 from the germline V gene are KGHSY and FQNENV. The CDR3 sequence is 15 residues long.

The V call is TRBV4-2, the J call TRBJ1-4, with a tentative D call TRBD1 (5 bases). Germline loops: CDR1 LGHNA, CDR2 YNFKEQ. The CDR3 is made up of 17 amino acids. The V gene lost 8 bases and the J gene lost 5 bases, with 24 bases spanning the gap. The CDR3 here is CASSDRGRLNLNEKLFF. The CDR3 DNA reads TGTGCCAGCTCCGACCGGGGCAGATTGAACTTGAATGAAAAACTGTTTTTT.

The CDR3 region is CAWTGTANYGYTF. For the CDR3, the DNA is TGTGCCTGGACCGGGACAGCTAACTATGGCTACACCTTC. The chain employs TRBV30 and TRBJ1-2; the match to TRBD1 covers 7 bases. Germline assignment: CDR1 GTSNPN and CDR2 SVGIG (reference sequence). The trim removed 4 bases at V and 0 bases at J, leaving 2 bases unmatched. The CDR3 length is 13 residues.

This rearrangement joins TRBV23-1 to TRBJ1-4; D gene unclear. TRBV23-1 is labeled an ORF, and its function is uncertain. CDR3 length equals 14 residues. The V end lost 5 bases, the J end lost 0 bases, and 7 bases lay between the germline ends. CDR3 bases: TGCGCCAGCAGTGGACGGTCAACTAATGAAAAACTGTTTTTT. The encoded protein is CASSGRSTNEKLFF.

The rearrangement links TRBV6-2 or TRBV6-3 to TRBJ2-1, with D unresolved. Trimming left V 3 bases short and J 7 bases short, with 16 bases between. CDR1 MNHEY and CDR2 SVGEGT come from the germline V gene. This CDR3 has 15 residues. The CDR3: CASSYKKGPFNEQFF. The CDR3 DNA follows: TGTGCCAGCAGTTATAAGAAGGGTCCGTTTAATGAGCAGTTCTTC.

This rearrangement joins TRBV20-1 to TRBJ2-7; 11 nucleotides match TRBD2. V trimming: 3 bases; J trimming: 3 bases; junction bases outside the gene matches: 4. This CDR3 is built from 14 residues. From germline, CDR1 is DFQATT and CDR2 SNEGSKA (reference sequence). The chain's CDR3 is CSASAGTSGYEQYF. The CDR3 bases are TGCAGTGCTAGTGCCGGGACTAGCGGCTACGAGCAGTACTTC.

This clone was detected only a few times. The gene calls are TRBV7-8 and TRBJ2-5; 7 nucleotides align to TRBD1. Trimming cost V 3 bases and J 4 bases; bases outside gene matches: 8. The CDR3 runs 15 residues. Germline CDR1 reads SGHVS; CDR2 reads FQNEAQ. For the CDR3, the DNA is TGTGCCAGCAGCTTCGATCATGACAGGGCAGAGACCCAGTACTTC. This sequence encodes CASSFDHDRAETQYF.

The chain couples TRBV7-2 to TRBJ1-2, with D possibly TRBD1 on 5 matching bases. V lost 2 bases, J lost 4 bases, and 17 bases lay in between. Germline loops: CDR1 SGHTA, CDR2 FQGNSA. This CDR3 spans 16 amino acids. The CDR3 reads CASSLRGLRLSYGYTF. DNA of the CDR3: TGTGCCAGCAGCTTAAGGGGACTACGCTTGTCCTATGGCTACACCTTC.

The CDR3 loop is CASRGIGVTSYNEQFF. The DNA of the CDR3 is TGTGCCAGCAGGGGAATAGGGGTGACCTCCTACAATGAGCAGTTCTTC. The chain employs TRBV25-1 and TRBJ2-1; weak D call: TRBD1 (5 bases). Germline CDR1 is MGHDK and CDR2 is SYGVNS. Trimming took 6 bases from V and 0 from J, leaving 15 bases between them. The CDR3 is 16 amino acids.

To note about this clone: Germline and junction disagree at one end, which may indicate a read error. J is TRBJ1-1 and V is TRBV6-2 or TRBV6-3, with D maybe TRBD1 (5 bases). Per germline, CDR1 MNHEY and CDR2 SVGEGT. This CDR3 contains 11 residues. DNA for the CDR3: TGTGCCAGCAGTTACTCGGGGACCCAATTTTTT. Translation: CASSYSGTQFF.

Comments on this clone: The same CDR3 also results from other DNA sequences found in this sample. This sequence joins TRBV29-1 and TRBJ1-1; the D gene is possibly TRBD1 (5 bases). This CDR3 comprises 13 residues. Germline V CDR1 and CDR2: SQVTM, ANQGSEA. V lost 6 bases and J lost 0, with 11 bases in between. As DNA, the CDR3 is TGCAGCGTAGAGGGACGGATGAACACTGAAGCTTTCTTT. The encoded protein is CSVEGRMNTEAFF.